This T cell receptor beta chain originates from a study of human T cells and chemical hapten exposure. As for the study in general: Patients had diphenylcyclopropenone applied to the scalp weekly throughout the approximately 24-week study. TCR yields differed between samples (mainly from small differences in pooled library volume).

Germline CDR1 is LGHNA and CDR2 is YSLEER. CDR3 length: 14 amino acids. V lost 0 bases and J lost 4, with 8 bases in between. TCRdb processed the RACE reads anew with MiXCR; each CDR3 protein has one entry. The sample gives around 360,000 distinct CDR3 sequences, just under 6.5% of which show up once; less than 6.5% is in the top ten. Of note for this clonotype: The target antigen is unknown.

Sample time point: patch test 2, 6 weeks after DPC sensitization. Treatment given: therapeutic diphenylcyclopropenone sensitization with weekly scalp DPC. Study outcomes and limitations: A positive correlation with patch test score was shown by PT1 expanded TCR counts. Having alopecia, the donors may differ immunologically from healthy people.

The sequence was obtained from a young woman with alopecia areata. Some clones in this sample may be carry-over from other donors' samples. Sequenced here: whole blood, sampled in connection with sensitization to the hapten diphenylcyclopropenone (DPC). J is TRBJ2-3 and V is TRBV4-3, with TRBD2 as a possible D gene (6 bases). The chain's CDR3 is CASSQDPSADTQYF. DNA of the CDR3: TGCGCCAGCAGCCAAGATCCTAGCGCAGATACGCAGTATTTT.